This T cell receptor beta chain was captured in a study of control samples from healthy donors and cancer patients. Profiled with immunoSEQ multiplex PCR; TCRdb holds only in-frame clones, not every one. The sample records 70,000 to 85,000 clones, roughly 84% being singletons. The CDR3 sequence is 15 residues long. Germline CDR1 is SGHRS and CDR2 is YFSETQ. V lost 4 bases to trimming and J lost 4 bases; unmatched junction nucleotides: 10. The sequence came from a man aged 55 to 70 with head and neck cancer. The chain recombines TRBV5-1 with TRBJ2-5; TRBD2 matches 7 bases. Sequenced material: PBMCs. CDR3 DNA sequence: TGCGCCAGCAGCCGTACCCGAGCGGGAATAGAGACCCAGTACTTC. It codes for CASSRTRAGIETQYF.